This TCR beta chain was captured by sequencing in a study of CD8+ T cells in alopecia areata. Described treatment: oral pan-JAK inhibitor, 5-10 mg twice daily. Extracted RNA was reverse transcribed into cDNA, the sequencing template. Here immunoSEQ multiplex PCR was the method, and the copy in TCRdb shows in-frame clones only, minus some. Of about 180,000 clones listed, about three fifths are singletons. J was trimmed by 3 bases and V by 0 bases; bases with no gene match: 8. CDR3 length: 16 residues. Looked up from germline, CDR1 is GTSNPN and CDR2 is SVGIG (reference sequence). The sequence came from a human donor with alopecia areata. The sequencing here drew on CD4+ T cells sorted from blood, taken between weeks 55 and 65, from a patient treated with tofacitinib. V is TRBV30 and J is TRBJ1-5, with 7 bases matching TRBD1. CDR3 nucleotide sequence: TGTGCCTGGAGTGTCCCCGGGACAGCGATCAATCAGCCCCAGCATTTT. Translation gives CAWSVPGTAINQPQHF.